This passage covers 12 T cell receptor beta chains from one sample sequenced in a study of blood T cell repertoires in COVID-19. Repertoires were generated with immunoSEQ multiplex PCR, while TCRdb's copy carries only in-frame clones and drops some. The data show 250,000 or so clones, 70% to 90% seen once. Sequencing used PBMCs or T cells enriched from blood (not recorded which). Every receptor here comes from a woman between 45 and 65 years old who had recovered from COVID-19.

This chain connects TRBV7-9 to TRBJ2-1; D is ambiguous. Germline V gene data show CDR1 as SEHNR and CDR2 as FQNEAQ (reference sequence). The CDR3 is 12 amino acids. V was cut by 6 bases and J by 6 bases, with 9 bases left in between. CDR3 sequence: CASSQSVNEQFF. The CDR3 DNA follows: TGTGCCAGCAGTCAAAGCGTCAATGAGCAGTTCTTC.

This sequence joins TRBV2 and TRBJ1-1; tentative D call: TRBD1 (5 bases). The CDR3 spans 14 residues. Germline V lookup: CDR1 SNHLY, CDR2 FYNNEI. Trimming pared 8 bases from V and 0 bases from J, leaving 13 bases between. The CDR3 sequence: CASPGSGLNTEAFF. The DNA of the CDR3 is TGTGCCAGCCCCGGATCAGGGTTGAACACTGAAGCTTTCTTT. The full variable domain, rest sourced from reference TRBV2 and TRBJ1-1, is EPEVTQTPSHQVTQMGQEVILRCVPISNHLYFYWYRQILGQKVEFLVSFYNNEISEKSEIFDDQFSVERPDGSNFTLKIRSTKLEDSAMYFCASPGSGLNTEAFFGQGTRLTVV.

This rearrangement joins TRBV5-4 to TRBJ2-7; D is possibly TRBD2 (7 bases). Trimming took off 1 base at V and 6 bases at J, with 20 bases between the two ends. The germline CDR1 and CDR2 sequences are SGHNT and YYREEE (reference sequence). This CDR3 contains 16 residues. In nucleotides, the CDR3 is TGTGCCAGCAGCTTGTCGGGGGGCCGGTTTTTGGGCGAGCAGTACTTC. Amino acids: CASSLSGGRFLGEQYF.

This clone was found once. Other DNA sequences in the same sample also yield this CDR3. The rearrangement uses TRBV27 and TRBJ1-6, with no clear D. This CDR3 comprises 14 residues. CDR1 is MNHEY and CDR2 is SMNVEV in the germline V gene (reference sequence). Between the trimmed V and J ends, which lost 3 bases and 6 bases, there was a span of 9 bases. The CDR3 protein is CASSFRGSNSPLHF. In DNA, the CDR3 is TGTGCCAGCAGTTTTAGAGGGAGTAATTCACCCCTCCACTTT.

The chain recombines TRBV19 with TRBJ1-1, with D possibly being TRBD1 (5 bases). This CDR3 region has 14 residues. Germline V gene lookup returns CDR1 LNHDA and CDR2 SQIVND (reference sequence). V was pared by 3 bases and J by 3 bases, with 11 bases between. CDR3 nucleotides: TGTGCCAGTAGTATCGGATCGGGGGACACTGAAGCTTTCTTT. Translating gives CASSIGSGDTEAFF. The complete variable domain, with remaining parts taken from reference TRBV19 and TRBJ1-1, reads DGGITQSPKYLFRKEGQNVTLSCEQNLNHDAMYWYRQDPGQGLRLIYYSQIVNDFQKGDIAEGYSVSREKKESFPLTVTSAQKNPTAFYLCASSIGSGDTEAFFGQGTRLTVV.

The table lists this clone with a count of one. The chain has TRBV19 and TRBJ1-1, with 12 bases aligning to TRBD1. This CDR3 has 14 amino acids. V lost 9 bases to trimming and J lost 5 bases; unmatched junction nucleotides: 7. Germline lookup yields CDR1 LNHDA and CDR2 SQIVND (reference sequence). DNA for the CDR3: TGTGCCAGCAGGGGACAGGGGGCCGTTACTGAAGCTTTCTTT. It yields the protein CASRGQGAVTEAFF.

The sample holds many counts of this clone. The V call is TRBV18, the J call TRBJ2-3, with D possibly TRBD1 on 6 matching bases. Germline CDR1 is KGHSH and CDR2 is LQKENI. The CDR3 consists of 16 residues. Between the trimmed V and J ends, which lost 3 bases and 0 bases, there was a span of 13 bases. CDR3 coding DNA: TGTGCCAGCTCACCCCTCCGTACAGGGAGCACAGATACGCAGTATTTT. This translates into CASSPLRTGSTDTQYF.

This rearrangement joins TRBV7-3 to TRBJ2-2, with 14 positions matching TRBD2. CDR1 is SGHTA and CDR2 is FQGTGA in the germline V gene. This CDR3 is 17 amino acids long. V shed 6 bases and J 5 bases; nucleotides not matched to a gene: 8. This CDR3 is CASSSGLAGVGTGELFF. In DNA, the CDR3 is TGTGCCAGCAGTTCGGGACTAGCGGGAGTCGGGACCGGGGAGCTGTTTTTT.

V and J are TRBV7-8 and TRBJ1-6; possibly TRBD1 for D (5 bases). CDR1 and CDR2 (germline): SGHVS, FQNEAQ. V dropped 2 bases and J dropped 0 bases, with 14 bases sitting between them. This CDR3 spans 18 amino acids. Written as DNA, the CDR3 is TGTGCCAGCAGCTTACTGGGGCAGTGGAGCTCCTATAATTCACCCCTCCACTTT. It translates to CASSLLGQWSSYNSPLHF.

The chain employs TRBV6-5 and TRBJ1-4; a possible D gene is TRBD1 (5 bases). The V gene's germline CDR1 is MNHEY and CDR2 SVGAGI. V dropped 6 bases and J dropped 8 bases, with 13 bases sitting between them. There are 13 residues in the CDR3. The CDR3 coding sequence is TGTGCCAGCAGGAGACAGTTTTTGGAAAAACTGTTTTTT. It translates to CASRRQFLEKLFF.

This clone was picked up a small number of times. The V and J genes are TRBV29-1 and TRBJ2-1, with TRBD2 identical over 8 bases. Germline loops: CDR1 SQVTM, CDR2 ANQGSEA. This CDR3 has 15 amino acids. Unmatched junction bases numbered 6, after V lost 5 bases and J lost 0 bases. The chain's CDR3 is CSVCREGGSYNEQFF. CDR3 sequence (DNA): TGCAGCGTTTGCCGGGAGGGAGGCTCCTACAATGAGCAGTTCTTC.

This clone was detected once. The J gene is TRBJ2-7, the V gene TRBV27, with a possible D match to TRBD2 (5 bases). The CDR3 consists of 13 residues. Germline V gene sequence: CDR1 MNHEY, CDR2 SMNVEV (reference sequence). Trimming removed 11 bases at V and 0 bases at J, with 14 bases between. The CDR3 region is CARGEGNSYEQYF. CDR3 coding DNA: TGTGCCCGGGGAGAGGGAAACTCCTACGAGCAGTACTTC.